These 23 T cell receptor beta chains share one sample of origin, sequenced in a study of blood T cell repertoires in COVID-19. The data were produced by immunoSEQ multiplex PCR, yet TCRdb's version contains in-frame clones alone and is incomplete. The sample lists about 250,000 clones; around nine tenths were seen once. Sequencing was performed on peripheral blood. The receptors come from a man aged 30 to 45 with acute or convalescent COVID-19.

The V call is TRBV6-1, the J call TRBJ1-2, with a tentative D call TRBD1 (5 bases). In germline, CDR1 is MNHNS, CDR2 SASEGT. V was clipped by 5 bases and J by 8 bases, with 12 bases between them. The CDR3 has 12 amino acids. Here the CDR3 DNA reads TGTGCCAGCAGTTATGTGGGGCGCGGCTACACCTTC. Translated, it gives CASSYVGRGYTF.

This chain links TRBV15 with TRBJ1-4; 9 positions match TRBD1. The CDR3 totals 16 residues. CDR1 is LNHNV, CDR2 YYDKDF, per germline (reference sequence). V was clipped by 0 bases and J by 5 bases; unmatched bases: 4. The CDR3: CATSRDRQGVNEKLFF. The CDR3 DNA follows: TGTGCCACCAGCAGAGATAGACAGGGGGTAAATGAAAAACTGTTTTTT. Drawing the rest from reference TRBV15 and TRBJ1-4, the complete variable domain is DAMVIQNPRYQVTQFGKPVTLSCSQTLNHNVMYWYQQKSSQAPKLLFHYYDKDFNNEADTPDNFQSRRPNTSFCFLDIRSPGLGDTAMYLCATSRDRQGVNEKLFFGSGTQLSVL.

The chain uses TRBV27 and TRBJ2-7; 12 nucleotides align to TRBD2. V was clipped by 4 bases and J by 0 bases; unmatched bases: 4. Looked up from germline, CDR1 is MNHEY and CDR2 is SMNVEV (reference sequence). This CDR3 is 16 amino acids long. The CDR3 region has the DNA TGTGCCAGCAGTTATAGGACTAGCGGGGACTCCTACGAGCAGTACTTC. Amino acids: CASSYRTSGDSYEQYF.

The J gene is TRBJ2-1, the V gene TRBV7-3; D may be TRBD2 (6 bases). CDR1 and CDR2 (germline): SGHTA, FQGTGA. There are 16 residues in the CDR3. The V end was cut by 5 bases, the J end by 4 bases, with 18 bases between. The CDR3 reads CASSGRGSSEYNEQFF. The DNA of the CDR3 is TGTGCCAGCAGCGGCCGGGGGAGTAGCGAGTACAATGAGCAGTTCTTC.

The chain has TRBV11-2 and TRBJ1-1; D unclear. Per germline, CDR1 SGHAT and CDR2 FQNNGV. The CDR3 is made up of 14 amino acids. Trimming removed 2 bases at V and 2 bases at J, with 9 bases between. The CDR3 sequence: CASSLFGINTEAFF. The CDR3 nucleotides read TGTGCCAGCAGCTTATTCGGGATCAACACTGAAGCTTTCTTT.

This clone was detected only once. The gene calls are TRBV30 and TRBJ1-6; no firm D call. CDR1 is GTSNPN, CDR2 SVGIG, per germline (reference sequence). The CDR3 consists of 15 residues. V was cut by 6 bases and J by 9 bases, with 21 bases left in between. The CDR3 region has the DNA TGTGCCTGCCCCCAGCGTCCATCCCTTGGTTCACCCCTCCACTTT. As protein: CACPQRPSLGSPLHF.

This clone was counted ten times or more. The genes are TRBV28 and TRBJ2-7; TRBD1 matches at 8 bases. Germline CDR1 reads MDHEN; CDR2 reads SYDVKM. CDR3 length: 15 residues. Unmatched junction bases numbered 12, after V lost 4 bases and J lost 7 bases. The CDR3 sequence: CASSSSGTGFSEQYF. The DNA for the CDR3 is TGTGCCAGCAGTTCCTCCGGGACAGGTTTCTCAGAGCAGTACTTC.

This clone was seen only once. The chain couples TRBV6-4 to TRBJ1-5; perhaps TRBD1 as D (5 bases). CDR3 length equals 16 residues. V was cut by 2 bases and J by 2 bases, with 13 bases left in between. The germline gives CDR1 MRHNA, CDR2 SNTAGT. The CDR3 here is CASSDRGQDGNQPQHF. In DNA form, the CDR3 reads TGTGCCAGCAGTGACAGGGGTCAGGATGGCAATCAGCCCCAGCATTTT.

V is TRBV25-1 and J is TRBJ2-7; possibly TRBD2 for D (5 bases). Per germline, CDR1 MGHDK and CDR2 SYGVNS. V was pared by 1 base and J by 6 bases, with 7 bases between. The CDR3 totals 12 residues. The CDR3 DNA reads as TGTGCCAGCAGTGAATGGGCGGGCGAGCAGTACTTC. Protein product: CASSEWAGEQYF.

The rearrangement uses TRBV15 and TRBJ1-2, with D unresolved. Trimming stripped 3 bases from V and 8 bases from J, with 22 bases between. CDR1 and CDR2 (germline): LNHNV, YYDKDF (reference sequence). The CDR3 length is 16 residues. CDR3 residues: CATSSVRGTAYGGYTF. The CDR3 nucleotides read TGTGCCACCAGCAGTGTCCGGGGTACGGCCTATGGGGGCTACACCTTC. The variable domain in full, completed from reference TRBV15 and TRBJ1-2, reads DAMVIQNPRYQVTQFGKPVTLSCSQTLNHNVMYWYQQKSSQAPKLLFHYYDKDFNNEADTPDNFQSRRPNTSFCFLDIRSPGLGDTAMYLCATSSVRGTAYGGYTFGSGTRLTVV.

The chain is built from TRBV6-5 and TRBJ1-2; TRBD1 agrees at 10 bases. The CDR3 has 13 amino acids. J lost 7 bases, V lost 5 bases, and 4 bases had no gene match. Germline V gives CDR1 MNHEY, CDR2 SVGAGI. The CDR3 nucleotides read TGTGCCAGCAGTCCGGGACAGGGGTTTGGCTACACCTTC. Protein product: CASSPGQGFGYTF.

The chain joins TRBV30 to TRBJ1-2; D unresolved. Germline values: CDR1 GTSNPN, CDR2 SVGIG (reference sequence). V was clipped by 0 bases and J by 7 bases, with 6 bases between them. There are 11 residues in the CDR3. As DNA, the CDR3 is TGTGCCTGGAGTGTACTTGGTGGCTACACCTTC. Translated, it gives CAWSVLGGYTF. The full variable domain, with the rest looked up from reference TRBV30 and TRBJ1-2, is SQTIHQWPATLVQPVGSPLSLECTVEGTSNPNLYWYRQAAGRGLQLLFYSVGIGQISSEVPQNLSASRPQDRQFILSSKKLLLSDSGFYLCAWSVLGGYTFGSGTRLTVV.

The V call is TRBV7-8, the J call TRBJ1-5; 7 nucleotides agree with TRBD1. Germline V gives CDR1 SGHVS, CDR2 FQNEAQ. V shed 5 bases and J 5 bases; nucleotides not matched to a gene: 6. CDR3 length: 14 residues. The CDR3 nucleotides read TGTGCCAGCAGCCCAACGACAGGGTATCAGCCCCAGCATTTT. This codes for CASSPTTGYQPQHF.

This rearrangement joins TRBV7-6 to TRBJ2-2; maybe TRBD2 (5 bases). V lost 7 bases and J 5 bases, leaving 14 bases between the germline ends. CDR3 length: 14 amino acids. Germline V CDR1 and CDR2: SGHVS, FNYEAQ. CDR3 DNA: TGTGCCAGCATCGAGGGTGGCCCGACCGGGGAGCTGTTTTTT. Translating it yields CASIEGGPTGELFF.

This clone was seen a single time. The chain uses TRBV27 and TRBJ1-2; possibly TRBD1 for D (5 bases). The CDR3 is 13 amino acids. Germline assignment: CDR1 MNHEY and CDR2 SMNVEV (reference sequence). The V and J ends lost 4 bases and 5 bases respectively, with 11 bases between them. The CDR3 bases are TGTGCCAGCAGTTCGGGGCGGGAGTATGGCTACACCTTC. Amino acid sequence: CASSSGREYGYTF.

The count of this clone is one. The chain uses TRBV5-1 and TRBJ2-3; the D is unclear. The CDR3 sequence is 12 residues long. The germline V gene has CDR1 SGHRS and CDR2 YFSETQ. V lost 4 bases to trimming and J lost 6 bases, with 9 bases between them. CDR3 sequence: CASSTQLDTQYF. The CDR3 DNA is TGCGCCAGCAGCACCCAACTGGATACGCAGTATTTT.

This chain joins TRBV7-9 and TRBJ2-3, with D possibly matching TRBD2 (6 bases). Germline CDR1 reads SEHNR; CDR2 reads FQNEAQ (reference sequence). The CDR3 spans 16 residues. V lost 0 bases and J 3 bases, leaving 13 bases between the germline ends. The CDR3 nucleotides are TGTGCCAGCAGCTTAGCGAAAGGAGGGTCAACAGATACGCAGTATTTT. Protein product: CASSLAKGGSTDTQYF.

The chain combines TRBV5-6 with TRBJ2-1, with 8 bases lining up with TRBD2. The length of the CDR3 is 19 residues. The J segment lost 0 bases and the V segment lost 2 bases, leaving 13 bases of the junction unmatched. The germline CDR1 and CDR2 sequences are SGHDT and YYEEEE. DNA of the CDR3: TGTGCCAGCAGCTTAGCGGGAGTATACGCAACAAGCTCCTACAATGAGCAGTTCTTC. It translates to CASSLAGVYATSSYNEQFF.

The J gene is TRBJ2-1, the V gene TRBV5-1; D might be TRBD1 (5 bases). The CDR3 loop spans 16 amino acids. CDR1 is SGHRS, CDR2 YFSETQ, per germline. The V gene lost 4 bases and the J gene lost 4 bases, with 18 bases spanning the gap. The CDR3 loop reads CASSPLSARGYNEQFF. The CDR3 bases are TGCGCCAGCAGCCCCCTGAGTGCAAGGGGTTACAATGAGCAGTTCTTC.

This rearrangement joins TRBV5-1 to TRBJ2-7, with D perhaps matching TRBD1 (5 bases). This CDR3 is built from 13 residues. V was pared by 1 base and J by 6 bases, with 11 bases between. Germline CDR1 SGHRS, CDR2 YFSETQ. CDR3 bases: TGCGCCAGCAGCTTGACAGGTATTGGCGAGCAGTACTTC. Translation gives CASSLTGIGEQYF.

The V call is TRBV7-7, the J call TRBJ2-5; 9 bases are a match to TRBD2. CDR1 is SSHAT and CDR2 is FNYEAQ in the germline V gene (reference sequence). CDR3 length: 15 residues. CDR3 amino acids: CATVPKRGDQETQYF. In nucleotides, the CDR3 is TGTGCTACTGTACCAAAGCGGGGGGACCAAGAGACCCAGTACTTC.

This chain connects TRBV10-3 to TRBJ2-2, with TRBD2 as a possible D gene (5 bases). V was clipped by 11 bases and J by 7 bases, with 11 bases between them. The CDR3 loop spans 11 amino acids. Germline V gene sequence: CDR1 ENHRY, CDR2 SYGVKD. CDR3 loop: CAPLGSGELFF. For the CDR3, the DNA is TGTGCCCCCCTTGGGAGCGGGGAGCTGTTTTTT.

The V gene is TRBV28, the J gene TRBJ1-2, with D perhaps matching TRBD1 (5 bases). Trimming shortened V by 6 bases and J by 0 bases, and 11 bases separated the two germline ends. The CDR3 is made up of 14 amino acids. Germline V gene lookup returns CDR1 MDHEN and CDR2 SYDVKM. The CDR3 DNA sequence: TGTGCCAGCAGCGCCCAGACAGCTAACTATGGCTACACCTTC. Its protein is CASSAQTANYGYTF.